This TCR beta chain was recovered during a study of blood T cell repertoires in COVID-19. The wider study: Sites in the United States, Italy and Spain provided acute and convalescent COVID-19 samples.

Researchers sorted participants into cohorts using their self-reported clinical history. Original handling: Using reference gene primer amplification, nucleated cell counts were estimated. Repertoires were generated with immunoSEQ multiplex PCR, while TCRdb's copy carries only in-frame clones and drops some. The D gene and trimming were derived from the DNA, and the V and J assignments and clone size from that table. The sample yields under 450,000 clones, roughly nine tenths seen once. This CDR3 contains 19 residues. V was trimmed by 1 base and J by 2 bases, leaving 22 bases between them. Germline V gene sequence: CDR1 SGHRS, CDR2 YFSETQ.

The source material was PBMCs or T cells enriched from blood (not recorded which). This clonotype was obtained from a woman between 40 and 50 years old who had been exposed to COVID-19. V gene TRBV5-1 combines with J gene TRBJ1-3; TRBD1 might be the D (6 bases). The chain's CDR3 is CASSLTYFPRRGAGNTIYF. For the CDR3, the DNA is TGCGCCAGCAGCTTGACCTATTTTCCTCGCAGGGGCGCTGGAAACACCATATATTTT. The complete variable domain, with remaining parts taken from reference TRBV5-1 and TRBJ1-3, reads KAGVTQTPRYLIKTRGQQVTLSCSPISGHRSVSWYQQTPGQGLQFLFEYFSETQRNKGNFPGRFSGRQFSNSRSEMNVSTLELGDSALYLCASSLTYFPRRGAGNTIYFGEGSWLTVV.